The 30 T cell receptor beta chains given below trace back to one sample, sequenced in a study of T cells in Graves' hyperthyroidism and ophthalmopathy. TCR beta CDR3 sequences were amplified from RNA transcripts. TCR CDR3 underwent first-round RT-PCR with the HTBI primer set. MiXCR, applied by TCRdb to the multiplex PCR reads, yields one record per CDR3 protein. Here the sample spans some 370,000 distinct CDR3 sequences, more than 13% being singletons. Sequencing was performed on blood. These receptor sequences come from a man between 50 and 59 years old with Graves' ophthalmopathy.

The chain has TRBV19 and TRBJ2-4; D may correspond to TRBD1 or TRBD2 (5 bases each). This CDR3 has 16 amino acids. Germline CDR1 is LNHDA and CDR2 is SQIVND (reference sequence). Trimming took 1 base from V and 6 from J, leaving 16 bases between them. CDR3 nucleotide sequence: TGTGCCAGTAGTATAGGGGGGATCCTACGTGGAAACATTCAGTACTTC. Translation: CASSIGGILRGNIQYF.

The chain joins TRBV6-1 to TRBJ2-2; tentative D call: TRBD1 (6 bases). This CDR3 has 15 residues. V dropped 5 bases and J dropped 8 bases, with 18 bases sitting between them. Per germline, CDR1 MNHNS and CDR2 SASEGT. CDR3 sequence: CASSRRQDLGGELFF. The CDR3 DNA reads TGTGCCAGCAGTCGCCGACAGGATCTCGGGGGGGAGCTGTTTTTT.

This clonotype has a count of ten or more. V gene TRBV18 combines with J gene TRBJ1-5, with D possibly TRBD1 on 6 matching bases. This CDR3 comprises 14 residues. Germline V lookup: CDR1 KGHSH, CDR2 LQKENI. Trimming took 5 bases from V and 3 from J, leaving 11 bases between them. The CDR3 protein is CASSSGAVNQPQHF. In DNA, the CDR3 is TGTGCCAGCTCATCGGGGGCAGTCAATCAGCCCCAGCATTTT.

The table lists this clonotype with a few counts. The V gene is TRBV27, the J gene TRBJ2-4; D is unresolved. The germline V gene has CDR1 MNHEY and CDR2 SMNVEV (reference sequence). This CDR3 is built from 15 residues. Trimming removed 4 bases from V and 3 bases from J, with 13 bases in between. CDR3 protein: CASSSGRANKNIQYF. CDR3 in DNA: TGTGCCAGCAGTTCAGGACGGGCGAACAAAAACATTCAGTACTTC.

At least ten counts were recorded for this clonotype. V gene TRBV28 combines with J gene TRBJ2-1; 12 nucleotides line up with TRBD2. This CDR3 has 16 amino acids. With V trimmed by 7 bases and J by 5 bases, 9 bases remained unmatched. CDR1 is MDHEN, CDR2 SYDVKM, per germline. CDR3 nucleotide sequence: TGTGCCAGCAACCCGGTCGGACTAGCGGGGAACAATGAGCAGTTCTTC. Protein sequence: CASNPVGLAGNNEQFF.

In its sample, this clonotype ranks as medium-sized. V and J are TRBV2 and TRBJ2-1; 9 bases map to TRBD2. Germline V lookup: CDR1 SNHLY, CDR2 FYNNEI. J lost 7 bases, V lost 3 bases, and 7 bases had no gene match. The length of the CDR3 is 15 residues. CDR3 bases: TGTGCCAGCAGTGATATAGGGAGCGGGAGGAATGAGCAGTTCTTC. It codes for CASSDIGSGRNEQFF.

This clonotype showed up many times. The CDR3 loop is CSAPPTSGAYEQYF. For the CDR3, the DNA is TGCAGTGCCCCCCCGACTAGCGGGGCCTACGAGCAGTACTTC. The gene calls are TRBV20-1 and TRBJ2-7, with 11 bases identical to TRBD2. The V and J ends lost 6 bases and 2 bases, in that order; junction bases with no gene match: 6. The CDR3 runs 14 residues. CDR1 and CDR2 from the germline V gene are DFQATT and SNEGSKA (reference sequence).

The chain couples TRBV5-1 to TRBJ2-2; 7 bases align to TRBD1. V shed 0 bases, J shed 3 bases, and the junction held 2 bases outside the gene matches. Germline-derived CDR1 and CDR2 are SGHRS and YFSETQ. CDR3 size: 15 residues. CDR3 coding DNA: TGCGCCAGCAGCTTGGAAGGGGGCCACACCGGGGAGCTGTTTTTT. This codes for CASSLEGGHTGELFF.

This clonotype appeared many times. This chain links TRBV24-1 with TRBJ2-1; D is uncertain. CDR1 is KGHDR, CDR2 SFDVKD, per germline. This CDR3 comprises 20 residues. Trimming stripped 3 bases from V and 3 bases from J, with 26 bases between. The CDR3 spells CATSDRHSRAKRTFYNEQFF. CDR3 coding DNA: TGTGCCACCAGTGATCGCCACAGTAGGGCGAAGAGGACCTTCTACAATGAGCAGTTCTTC.

This clonotype was counted many times. V is TRBV7-2 and J is TRBJ1-2, with D tentatively TRBD1 (6 bases). Germline CDR1 reads SGHTA; CDR2 reads FQGNSA. The CDR3 consists of 14 residues. The V gene lost 2 bases and the J gene lost 8 bases, with 15 bases spanning the gap. This chain's CDR3 is CASSLRRQGSGYTF. CDR3 DNA: TGTGCCAGCAGCTTAAGAAGGCAGGGGTCCGGCTACACCTTC. Together with reference TRBV7-2 and TRBJ1-2, the CDR3 gives the full variable domain: GAGVSQSPSNKVTEKGKDVELRCDPISGHTALYWYRQSLGQGLEFLIYFQGNSAPDKSGLPSDRFSAERTGGSVSTLTIQRTQQEDSAVYLCASSLRRQGSGYTFGSGTRLTVV.

The chain links TRBV19 to TRBJ2-1; D is unresolved. Trimming shortened V by 3 bases and J by 6 bases, and 9 bases separated the two germline ends. The length of the CDR3 is 13 residues. From germline, CDR1 is LNHDA and CDR2 SQIVND (reference sequence). The CDR3 sequence: CASSIGLVNEQFF. CDR3 DNA: TGTGCCAGTAGTATCGGGCTAGTCAATGAGCAGTTCTTC.

The chain links TRBV19 to TRBJ2-1; possible D gene TRBD1, 6 bases. The germline V gene encodes CDR1 LNHDA and CDR2 SQIVND (reference sequence). V lost 3 bases, J lost 6 bases, and 15 bases lay in between. This CDR3 is 15 amino acids long. This chain's CDR3 is CASSISSGVRNEQFF. In DNA, the CDR3 is TGTGCCAGTAGTATTTCGTCAGGGGTTCGCAATGAGCAGTTCTTC.

In this sample, this clonotype turned up many times. The chain is built from TRBV13 and TRBJ2-1; 7 bases match TRBD2. CDR1 and CDR2 from the germline V gene are PRHDT and FYEKMQ (reference sequence). V was clipped by 4 bases and J by 2 bases; unmatched bases: 5. The CDR3 is 15 amino acids. The CDR3 spells CASSSTGGPYNEQFF. The DNA for the CDR3 is TGTGCCAGCAGCTCCACGGGAGGCCCCTACAATGAGCAGTTCTTC.

This sequence joins TRBV19 and TRBJ2-1; 7 bases are shared with TRBD1. Germline V gives CDR1 LNHDA, CDR2 SQIVND (reference sequence). This CDR3 is built from 17 residues. The V segment lost 3 bases and the J segment 2 bases; nucleotides outside the gene matches: 10. As DNA, the CDR3 is TGTGCCAGTAGTATCACGACAGGGCATAGGACCTACAATGAGCAGTTCTTC. Translation: CASSITTGHRTYNEQFF.

This clonotype was observed at least ten times. Since a much larger clone is just one base distant, this may be a read error. The rearrangement links TRBV11-3 to TRBJ1-1, with a weak D call TRBD1 (5 bases). Germline CDR1 is SGHNT and CDR2 is YENEEA. The CDR3 spans 14 residues. The V end was cut by 5 bases, the J end by 0 bases, with 10 bases between. In DNA, the CDR3 is TGTGCCAGCAGCACCGACAGACTGAACACTGAAGCTTTCTTT. As protein: CASSTDRLNTEAFF.

This clonotype showed up many times. At one boundary the junction diverges from the germline segment, which might be a read error. V and J are TRBV7-7 and TRBJ2-7; maybe TRBD1 (5 bases). Germline-derived CDR1 and CDR2 are SSHAT and FNYEAQ (reference sequence). The CDR3 is 15 residues long. CDR3 nucleotide sequence: TGTGCTAGCAGCTTAGCTGACAGTGTCGGGTACGAGCAGTACTTC. This translates into CASSLADSVGYEQYF.

This clonotype was seen ten or more times. The chain carries TRBV5-6 and TRBJ2-2; D is unclear. Germline V gives CDR1 SGHDT, CDR2 YYEEEE. The CDR3 is 14 amino acids. V was trimmed by 5 bases and J by 1 base, leaving 9 bases between them. CDR3 loop: CASSADLNTGELFF. The DNA for the CDR3 is TGTGCCAGCAGTGCGGATCTGAACACCGGGGAGCTGTTTTTT.

The chain recombines TRBV5-1 with TRBJ2-1, with 14 nucleotides matching TRBD2. The CDR3 is made up of 17 amino acids. Germline-derived CDR1 and CDR2 are SGHRS and YFSETQ. V lost 3 bases, J lost 5 bases, and 7 bases stayed unmatched. CDR3 in amino acids: CASSSGPGLAGDNEQFF. CDR3 DNA: TGCGCCAGCAGCTCTGGACCGGGACTAGCGGGAGACAATGAGCAGTTCTTC.

This chain links TRBV7-8 with TRBJ2-1; D gene uncertain. The germline V gene has CDR1 SGHVS and CDR2 FQNEAQ. CDR3 size: 12 residues. Trimming shortened V by 4 bases and J by 10 bases, and 11 bases separated the two germline ends. CDR3 residues: CASSSLRREQFF. In DNA, the CDR3 is TGTGCCAGCAGCTCCTTACGAAGGGAGCAGTTCTTC.

This clonotype was detected only a few times. This chain connects TRBV6-1 to TRBJ1-2; possible D gene TRBD1, 5 bases. Trimming took off 0 bases at V and 4 bases at J, with 9 bases between the two ends. Germline CDR1 and CDR2: MNHNS and SASEGT. CDR3 length: 14 amino acids. The CDR3 region has the DNA TGTGCCAGCAGTGAAGCTCCGGGGGGCTATGGCTACACCTTC. It specifies CASSEAPGGYGYTF.

The J gene is TRBJ1-1, the V gene TRBV29-1; 8 nucleotides agree with TRBD1. This CDR3 has 14 amino acids. J gave up 2 bases and V 7 bases, and 9 bases lay outside the gene matches. The V gene's germline CDR1 is SQVTM and CDR2 ANQGSEA. The chain's CDR3 is CSGQQGGRNTEAFF. CDR3 nucleotide sequence: TGCAGCGGTCAACAGGGGGGGAGAAACACTGAAGCTTTCTTT.

This clonotype was counted only a few times. The CDR3 is CASSVDGQGIQPQHF. CDR3 nucleotides: TGTGCCAGCAGCGTAGATGGACAGGGCATTCAGCCCCAGCATTTT. This chain connects TRBV9 to TRBJ1-5; 8 bases map to TRBD1. This CDR3 spans 15 amino acids. The trim removed 0 bases at V and 6 bases at J, leaving 5 bases unmatched. Germline CDR1 SGDLS, CDR2 YYNGEE.

This rearrangement joins TRBV19 to TRBJ2-5; D is uncertain. Germline V gives CDR1 LNHDA, CDR2 SQIVND (reference sequence). With 5 bases removed from V and 1 base from J, the gap between germline ends came to 17 bases. This CDR3 spans 16 amino acids. CDR3 sequence: CASSPLGPSVQETQYF. CDR3 DNA sequence: TGTGCCAGTAGTCCCCTCGGGCCATCCGTCCAAGAGACCCAGTACTTC.

Ten or more counts support this clonotype. This chain uses TRBV29-1 with TRBJ2-7; no clear D gene. CDR1 and CDR2 (germline): SQVTM, ANQGSEA. The CDR3 has 14 residues. V was clipped by 4 bases and J by 1 base, with 14 bases between them. The CDR3 loop is CSVGSLERSYEQYF. CDR3 coding DNA: TGCAGCGTTGGATCATTGGAACGTTCCTACGAGCAGTACTTC.

This clonotype was seen ten or more times. The chain carries TRBV28 and TRBJ2-7; D uncertain. V lost 7 bases to trimming and J lost 3 bases, with 19 bases between them. The CDR3 totals 15 residues. In germline, CDR1 is MDHEN, CDR2 SYDVKM. Written as DNA, the CDR3 is TGTGCCAGCAATAAAATCCGCGGATGGAACTACGAGCAGTACTTC. It translates to CASNKIRGWNYEQYF.

At least ten counts were recorded for this clonotype. The rearrangement joins TRBV27 to TRBJ2-2; D remains unclear. The V gene's germline CDR1 is MNHEY and CDR2 SMNVEV (reference sequence). The CDR3 has 16 residues. V lost 7 bases and J lost 0, with 15 bases in between. The CDR3 DNA follows: TGTGCCAGCATTGCTCGGTTAGGCGCGAACACCGGGGAGCTGTTTTTT. Translating gives CASIARLGANTGELFF.

Many counts were recorded for this clonotype. The chain employs TRBV20-1 and TRBJ2-5; D remains unclear. This CDR3 has 11 amino acids. The V gene's germline CDR1 is DFQATT and CDR2 SNEGSKA (reference sequence). Trimming took 3 bases from V and 5 from J, leaving 7 bases between them. CDR3 amino acids: CSASQEETQYF. CDR3 nucleotides: TGCAGTGCTAGCCAGGAGGAGACCCAGTACTTC.

The chain combines TRBV10-1 with TRBJ2-3; D remains ambiguous. The CDR3 is 14 residues long. Trimming shortened V by 0 bases and J by 8 bases, and 12 bases separated the two germline ends. Germline CDR1 is WNHNN and CDR2 is SYGVQD (reference sequence). The DNA of the CDR3 is TGCGCCAGCAGTGAGTCGCTGTCTGGTGGTACGCAGTATTTT. This translates into CASSESLSGGTQYF.

This rearrangement joins TRBV9 to TRBJ2-7; 7 bases line up with TRBD1. The CDR3 loop spans 14 amino acids. Germline CDR1 and CDR2: SGDLS and YYNGEE. The J segment lost 3 bases and the V segment lost 0 bases, leaving 3 bases of the junction unmatched. CDR3 nucleotides: TGTGCCAGCAGCGTAGGTGGGACAGACTACGAGCAGTACTTC. It translates to CASSVGGTDYEQYF.

This clonotype was detected many times. This chain uses TRBV7-9 with TRBJ2-1, with 7 nucleotides matching TRBD1. V was clipped by 5 bases and J by 6 bases; unmatched bases: 4. The CDR3 has 13 amino acids. Looked up from germline, CDR1 is SEHNR and CDR2 is FQNEAQ (reference sequence). CDR3 nucleotide sequence: TGTGCCAGCAGCGGGGGACAGTTCAATGAGCAGTTCTTC. Protein: CASSGGQFNEQFF.